Below, 13 T cell receptor beta chains from the same sample are listed, as sequenced in a study of cytomegalovirus exposure and HLA in healthy donors. 13 Jbeta primers and 60 Vbeta primers were used for the PCR. Method: immunoSEQ multiplex PCR; TCRdb's copy keeps in-frame clones and lacks some. The sample has some 200,000 clones, roughly four fifths seen once. Sequencing input: PBMCs. These receptors were collected from a woman aged 25 to 39 in good health and CMV-seronegative.

The chain uses TRBV10-3 and TRBJ1-2, with 8 bases aligning to TRBD1. The germline CDR1 and CDR2 sequences are ENHRY and SYGVKD. This CDR3 has 13 residues. V shed 5 bases, J shed 4 bases, and the junction held 3 bases outside the gene matches. CDR3 loop: CAISTGQGYGYTF. The CDR3 DNA reads TGTGCCATCAGTACCGGACAGGGCTATGGCTACACCTTC.

The chain carries TRBV6-5 and TRBJ2-1, with D possibly matching TRBD2 (5 bases). Deletions cut 3 bases from V and 2 bases from J, with 11 bases between. CDR3 length equals 15 residues. Germline V CDR1 and CDR2: MNHEY, SVGAGI. The CDR3 loop is CASSYGSGTYNEQFF. The CDR3 nucleotides are TGTGCCAGCAGTTATGGGTCGGGGACCTACAATGAGCAGTTCTTC.

V usage is TRBV5-6 and J usage is TRBJ2-7; D uncertain. Germline V gene data show CDR1 as SGHDT and CDR2 as YYEEEE. The CDR3 is 11 residues long. Trimming left V 4 bases short and J 4 bases short, with 6 bases between. CDR3 sequence reads: CASSKQYEQYF. The CDR3 DNA follows: TGTGCCAGCAGCAAACAATACGAGCAGTACTTC.

V and J are TRBV10-3 and TRBJ2-1, with 14 bases that match TRBD2. This CDR3 is 15 amino acids long. Germline trimming cut 6 bases from V and 9 bases from J; bases unmatched to any gene: 7. CDR1 and CDR2 from the germline V gene are ENHRY and SYGVKD. The CDR3 sequence is CAIRPGLAGEGEQFF. The CDR3 bases are TGTGCCATCAGGCCGGGACTAGCGGGAGAGGGTGAGCAGTTCTTC.

The V gene is TRBV9, the J gene TRBJ1-1; D may be TRBD1 (6 bases). Germline lookup yields CDR1 SGDLS and CDR2 YYNGEE. CDR3 size: 16 residues. With 1 base removed from V and 1 base from J, the gap between germline ends came to 14 bases. This chain's CDR3 is CASSVTPDSKNTEAFF. The DNA for the CDR3 is TGTGCCAGCAGCGTAACCCCGGACAGTAAGAACACTGAAGCTTTCTTT.

This clone is a singleton in its sample. The rearrangement joins TRBV7-9 to TRBJ2-2, with TRBD2 matching 7 bases. The germline V gene has CDR1 SEHNR and CDR2 FQNEAQ (reference sequence). CDR3 length: 18 amino acids. The V and J ends lost 0 bases and 0 bases, in that order; junction bases with no gene match: 7. The CDR3 sequence: CASSLALGLAANTGELFF. Written as DNA, the CDR3 is TGTGCCAGCAGCTTAGCATTAGGGCTAGCGGCGAACACCGGGGAGCTGTTTTTT. Full variable domain (rest looked up from reference TRBV7-9 and TRBJ2-2): DTGVSQNPRHKITKRGQNVTFRCDPISEHNRLYWYRQTLGQGPEFLTYFQNEAQLEKSRLLSDRFSAERPKGSFSTLEIQRTEQGDSAMYLCASSLALGLAANTGELFFGEGSRLTVL.

The chain's CDR3 is CASSVNLQGDTQYF. CDR3 DNA: TGTGCCAGCAGCGTCAACCTACAGGGAGATACGCAGTATTTT. This chain connects TRBV27 to TRBJ2-3, with D tentatively TRBD1 (6 bases). With 6 bases removed from V and 5 bases from J, the gap between germline ends came to 15 bases. The CDR3 contains 14 residues. Per the germline V gene, CDR1 is MNHEY and CDR2 is SMNVEV (reference sequence).

The chain has TRBV11-2 and TRBJ2-1; D may be TRBD1 (7 bases). The germline CDR1 and CDR2 sequences are SGHAT and FQNNGV. The CDR3 totals 17 residues. V was trimmed by 4 bases and J by 4 bases, leaving 20 bases between them. For the CDR3, the DNA is TGTGCCAGCAGCTATTACCAGGGGGGACCCCGATACAATGAGCAGTTCTTC. It encodes CASSYYQGGPRYNEQFF.

The V gene is TRBV19, the J gene TRBJ2-5; TRBD1 might be the D (5 bases). Germline assignment: CDR1 LNHDA and CDR2 SQIVND (reference sequence). The CDR3 covers 13 residues. V was clipped by 5 bases and J by 5 bases, with 12 bases between them. The CDR3 nucleotides read TGTGCCAGTAGTTTTTCAGGGAAGGAGACCCAGTACTTC. Its translation: CASSFSGKETQYF.

As regards this clone: Other nucleotide sequences from this sample produce the same CDR3. This chain connects TRBV28 to TRBJ1-1; D not resolved. The V end was cut by 7 bases, the J end by 0 bases, with 3 bases between. Germline V gene lookup returns CDR1 MDHEN and CDR2 SYDVKM. The CDR3 consists of 11 residues. The CDR3 DNA reads TGTGCCAGCACAGTGAACACTGAAGCTTTCTTT. Its translation is CASTVNTEAFF.

In this sample, this clone turned up a few times. Compared with germline, one end of the junction differs, possibly owing to a read error. V and J are TRBV7-9 and TRBJ2-5, with D uncertain. The CDR3 length is 12 residues. CDR1 SEHNR and CDR2 FQNEAQ come from the germline V gene (reference sequence). CDR3 DNA: TGTTCCAGCAGCTTAGTCTTAGAGACCCAGTACTTC. Translation gives CSSSLVLETQYF.

The chain uses TRBV28 and TRBJ1-3; D not resolved. Trimming removed 5 bases from V and 2 bases from J, with 13 bases in between. The CDR3 sequence is 15 residues long. Germline CDR1 reads MDHEN; CDR2 reads SYDVKM. The CDR3: CASSQQRTPGNTIYF. The CDR3 nucleotides are TGTGCCAGCAGTCAACAACGGACTCCTGGAAACACCATATATTTT.

V is TRBV19 and J is TRBJ2-5, with D possibly TRBD1 on 6 matching bases. The germline CDR1 and CDR2 sequences are LNHDA and SQIVND (reference sequence). Trimming shortened V by 7 bases and J by 2 bases, and 11 bases separated the two germline ends. This CDR3 spans 13 amino acids. The CDR3 sequence is CASTATGQETQYF. The CDR3 nucleotides read TGTGCCAGTACCGCGACAGGACAAGAGACCCAGTACTTC.